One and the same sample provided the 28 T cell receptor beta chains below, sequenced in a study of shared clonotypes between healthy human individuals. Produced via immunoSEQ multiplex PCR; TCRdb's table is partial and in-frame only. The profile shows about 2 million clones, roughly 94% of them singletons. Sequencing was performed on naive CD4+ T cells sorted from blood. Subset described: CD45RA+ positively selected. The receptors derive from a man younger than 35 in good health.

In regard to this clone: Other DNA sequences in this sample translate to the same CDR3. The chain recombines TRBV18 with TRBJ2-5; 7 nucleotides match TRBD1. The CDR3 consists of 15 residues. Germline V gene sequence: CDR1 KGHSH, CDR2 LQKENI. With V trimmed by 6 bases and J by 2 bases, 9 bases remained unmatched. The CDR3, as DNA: TGTGCCAGCTCGCCTAGGCCGGGACAGCAAGAGACCCAGTACTTC. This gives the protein CASSPRPGQQETQYF.

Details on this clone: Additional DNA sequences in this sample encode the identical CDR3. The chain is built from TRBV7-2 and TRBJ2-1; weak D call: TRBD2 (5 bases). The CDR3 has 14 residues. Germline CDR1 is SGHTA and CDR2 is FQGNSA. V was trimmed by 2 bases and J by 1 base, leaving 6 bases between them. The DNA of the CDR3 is TGTGCCAGCAGCTTACGAGGGTCCTACAATGAGCAGTTCTTC. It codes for CASSLRGSYNEQFF.

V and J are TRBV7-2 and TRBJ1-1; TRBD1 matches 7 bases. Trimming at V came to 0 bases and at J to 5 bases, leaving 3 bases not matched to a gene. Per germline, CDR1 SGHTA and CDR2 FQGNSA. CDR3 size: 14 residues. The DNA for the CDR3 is TGTGCCAGCAGCTTAGCGCAACAGGGGACTGAAGCTTTCTTT. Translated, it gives CASSLAQQGTEAFF.

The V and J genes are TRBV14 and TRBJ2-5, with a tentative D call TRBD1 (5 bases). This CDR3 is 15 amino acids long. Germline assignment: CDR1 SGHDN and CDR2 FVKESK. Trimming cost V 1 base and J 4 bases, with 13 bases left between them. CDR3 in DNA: TGTGCCAGCAGCCAAGGGGGCGTTCAGGCAGAGACCCAGTACTTC. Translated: CASSQGGVQAETQYF.

In DNA form, the CDR3 reads TGTGCCAGCAGCCAAGCCGACGGCCCTGGGGGCTACACCTTC. Translation: CASSQADGPGGYTF. This chain links TRBV4-2 with TRBJ1-2; D is undetermined. V lost 1 base, J lost 8 bases, and 14 bases lay in between. Germline loops: CDR1 LGHNA, CDR2 YNFKEQ. The CDR3 sequence is 14 residues long.

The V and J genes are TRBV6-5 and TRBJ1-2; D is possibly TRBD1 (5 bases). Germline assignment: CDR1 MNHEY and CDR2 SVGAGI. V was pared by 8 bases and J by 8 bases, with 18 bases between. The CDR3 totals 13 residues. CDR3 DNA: TGTGCCAGCGCCCGGCCAGGGCTCAACGGCTACACCTTC. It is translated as CASARPGLNGYTF.

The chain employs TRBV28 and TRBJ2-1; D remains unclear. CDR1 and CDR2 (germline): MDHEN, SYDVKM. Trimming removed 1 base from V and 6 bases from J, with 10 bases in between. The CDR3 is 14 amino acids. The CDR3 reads CASSLFGQTNEQFF. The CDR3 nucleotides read TGTGCCAGCAGTTTATTCGGGCAGACCAATGAGCAGTTCTTC.

CDR3 DNA: TGTGCCAGCAGCTTAAAGGGGCAGAACACTGAAGCTTTCTTT. Translated, it gives CASSLKGQNTEAFF. This rearrangement joins TRBV13 to TRBJ1-1; possibly TRBD1 for D (5 bases). The germline CDR1 and CDR2 sequences are PRHDT and FYEKMQ (reference sequence). The CDR3 is 14 residues long. Trimming pared 2 bases from V and 1 base from J, leaving 8 bases between.

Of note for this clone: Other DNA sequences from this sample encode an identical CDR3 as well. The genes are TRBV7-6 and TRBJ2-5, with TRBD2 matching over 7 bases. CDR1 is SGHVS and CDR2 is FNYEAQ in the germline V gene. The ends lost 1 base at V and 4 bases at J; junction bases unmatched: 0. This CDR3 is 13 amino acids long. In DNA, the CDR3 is TGTGCCAGCAGCTTAGGGGGGGGAGAGACCCAGTACTTC. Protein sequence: CASSLGGGETQYF.

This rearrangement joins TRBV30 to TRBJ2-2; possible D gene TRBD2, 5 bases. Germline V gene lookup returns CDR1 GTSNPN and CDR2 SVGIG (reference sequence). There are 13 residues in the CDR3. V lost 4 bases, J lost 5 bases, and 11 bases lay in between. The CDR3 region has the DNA TGTGCCTGGACGACGTCGGGAACCGGGGAGCTGTTTTTT. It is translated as CAWTTSGTGELFF.

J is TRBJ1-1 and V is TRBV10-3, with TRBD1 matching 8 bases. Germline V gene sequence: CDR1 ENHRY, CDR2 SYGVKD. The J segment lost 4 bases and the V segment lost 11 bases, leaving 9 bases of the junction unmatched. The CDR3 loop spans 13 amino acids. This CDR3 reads CAAKGDRPTEAFF. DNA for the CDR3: TGTGCCGCCAAGGGGGACAGGCCCACTGAAGCTTTCTTT.

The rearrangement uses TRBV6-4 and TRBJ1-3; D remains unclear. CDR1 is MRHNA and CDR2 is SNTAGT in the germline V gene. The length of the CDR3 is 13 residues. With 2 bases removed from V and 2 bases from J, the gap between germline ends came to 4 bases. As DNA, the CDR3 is TGTGCCAGCAGTGACGTTCCTGGAAACACCATATATTTT. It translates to CASSDVPGNTIYF.

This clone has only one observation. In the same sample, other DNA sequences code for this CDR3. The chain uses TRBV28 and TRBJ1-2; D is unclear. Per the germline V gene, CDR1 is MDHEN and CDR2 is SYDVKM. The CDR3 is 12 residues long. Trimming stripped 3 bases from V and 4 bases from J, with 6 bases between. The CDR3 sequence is CASSFNSYGYTF. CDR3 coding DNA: TGTGCCAGCAGTTTTAACAGCTATGGCTACACCTTC.

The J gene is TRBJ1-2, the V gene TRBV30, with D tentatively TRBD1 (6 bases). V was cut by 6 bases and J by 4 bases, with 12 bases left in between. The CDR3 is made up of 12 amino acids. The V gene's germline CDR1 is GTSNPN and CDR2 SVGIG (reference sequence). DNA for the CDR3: TGTGCCTGCGGCGAAGGGGGCTATGGCTACACCTTC. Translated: CACGEGGYGYTF.

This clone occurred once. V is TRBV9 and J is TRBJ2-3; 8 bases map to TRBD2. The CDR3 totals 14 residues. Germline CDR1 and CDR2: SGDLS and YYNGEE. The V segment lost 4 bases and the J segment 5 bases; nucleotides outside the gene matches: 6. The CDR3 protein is CASSQRSGRDTQYF. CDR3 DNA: TGTGCCAGCAGCCAGAGGAGCGGGAGAGATACGCAGTATTTT.

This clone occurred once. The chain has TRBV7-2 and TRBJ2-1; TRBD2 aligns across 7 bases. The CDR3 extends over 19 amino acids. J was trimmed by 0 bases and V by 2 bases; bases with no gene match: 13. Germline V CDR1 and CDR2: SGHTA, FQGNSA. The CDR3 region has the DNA TGTGCCAGCAGCTTACAGGGCGGGAGCACCTCAAGCTCCTACAATGAGCAGTTCTTC. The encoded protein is CASSLQGGSTSSSYNEQFF.

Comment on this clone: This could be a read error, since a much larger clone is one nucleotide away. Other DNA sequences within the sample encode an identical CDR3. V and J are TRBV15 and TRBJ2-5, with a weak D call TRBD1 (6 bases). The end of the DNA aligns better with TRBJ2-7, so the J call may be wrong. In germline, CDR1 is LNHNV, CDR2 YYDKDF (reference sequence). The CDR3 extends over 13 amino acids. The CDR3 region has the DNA TGTGCCACTAGTGAAGTACAGGGCTACGAGCAGTACTTC. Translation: CATSEVQGYEQYF.

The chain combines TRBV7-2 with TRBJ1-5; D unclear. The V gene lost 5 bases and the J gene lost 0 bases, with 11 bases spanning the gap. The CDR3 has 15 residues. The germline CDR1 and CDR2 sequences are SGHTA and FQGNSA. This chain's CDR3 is CASSLGPYSNQPQHF. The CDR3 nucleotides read TGTGCCAGCAGCCTAGGACCTTATAGCAATCAGCCCCAGCATTTT. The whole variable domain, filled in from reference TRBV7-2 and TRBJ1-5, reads GAGVSQSPSNKVTEKGKDVELRCDPISGHTALYWYRQSLGQGLEFLIYFQGNSAPDKSGLPSDRFSAERTGGSVSTLTIQRTQQEDSAVYLCASSLGPYSNQPQHFGDGTRLSIL.

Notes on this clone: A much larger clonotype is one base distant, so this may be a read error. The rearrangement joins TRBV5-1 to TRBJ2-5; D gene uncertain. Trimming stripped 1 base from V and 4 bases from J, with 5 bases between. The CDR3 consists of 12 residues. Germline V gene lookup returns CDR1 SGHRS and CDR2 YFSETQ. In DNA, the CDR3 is TGCGCCAGCAGCTTGAAGGGAGAGACCCAGTACTTC. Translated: CASSLKGETQYF.

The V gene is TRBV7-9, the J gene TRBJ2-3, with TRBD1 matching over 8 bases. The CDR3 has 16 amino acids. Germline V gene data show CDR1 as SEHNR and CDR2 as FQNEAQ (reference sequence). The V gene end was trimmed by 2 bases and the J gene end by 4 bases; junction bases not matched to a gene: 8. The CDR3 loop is CASSLLDRAKPDTQYF. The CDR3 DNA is TGTGCCAGCAGCTTACTGGACAGGGCCAAACCAGATACGCAGTATTTT.

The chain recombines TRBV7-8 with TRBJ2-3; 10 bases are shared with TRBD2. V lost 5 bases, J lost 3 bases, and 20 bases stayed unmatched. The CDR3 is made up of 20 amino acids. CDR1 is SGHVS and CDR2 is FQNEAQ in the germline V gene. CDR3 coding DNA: TGTGCCAGCAGCCCTACATCTTCCCTAGCGGGAGAAGTAAGGACAGATACGCAGTATTTT. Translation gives CASSPTSSLAGEVRTDTQYF.

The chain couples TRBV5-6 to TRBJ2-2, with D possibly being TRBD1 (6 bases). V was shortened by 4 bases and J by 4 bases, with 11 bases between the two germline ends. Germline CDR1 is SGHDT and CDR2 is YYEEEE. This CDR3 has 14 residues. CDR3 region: CASSLTGRTGELFF. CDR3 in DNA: TGTGCCAGCAGCCTGACAGGCCGCACCGGGGAGCTGTTTTTT.

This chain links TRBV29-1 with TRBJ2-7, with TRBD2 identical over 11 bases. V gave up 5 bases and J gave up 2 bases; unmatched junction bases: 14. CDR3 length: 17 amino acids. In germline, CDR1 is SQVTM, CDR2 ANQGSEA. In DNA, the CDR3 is TGCAGCGTTCTGGCTAGCGGGAGGACTCGCAAACCCTACGAGCAGTACTTC. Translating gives CSVLASGRTRKPYEQYF.

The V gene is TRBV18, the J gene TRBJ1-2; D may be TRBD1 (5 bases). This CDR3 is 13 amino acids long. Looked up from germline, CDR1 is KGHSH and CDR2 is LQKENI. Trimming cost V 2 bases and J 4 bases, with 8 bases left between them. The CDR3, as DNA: TGTGCCAGCTCACCAGGGGCGCTCTATGGCTACACCTTC. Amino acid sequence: CASSPGALYGYTF. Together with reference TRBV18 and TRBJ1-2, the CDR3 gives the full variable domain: NAGVMQNPRHLVRRRGQEARLRCSPMKGHSHVYWYRQLPEEGLKFMVYLQKENIIDESGMPKERFSAEFPKEGPSILRIQQVVRGDSAAYFCASSPGALYGYTFGSGTRLTVV.

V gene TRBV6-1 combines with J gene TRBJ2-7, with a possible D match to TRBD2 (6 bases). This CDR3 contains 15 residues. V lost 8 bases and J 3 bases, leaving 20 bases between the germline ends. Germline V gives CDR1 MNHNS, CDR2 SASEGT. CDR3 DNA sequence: TGTGCCAGCCTCCCTCGGAGGGGTCTAGTCTACGAGCAGTACTTC. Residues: CASLPRRGLVYEQYF.

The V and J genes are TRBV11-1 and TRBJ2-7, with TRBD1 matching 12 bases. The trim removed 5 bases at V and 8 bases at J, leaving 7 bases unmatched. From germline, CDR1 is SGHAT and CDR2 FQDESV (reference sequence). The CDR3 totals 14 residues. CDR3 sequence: CASSQGTGGAKQYF. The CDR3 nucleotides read TGTGCCAGCAGCCAAGGGACAGGGGGCGCAAAGCAGTACTTC.

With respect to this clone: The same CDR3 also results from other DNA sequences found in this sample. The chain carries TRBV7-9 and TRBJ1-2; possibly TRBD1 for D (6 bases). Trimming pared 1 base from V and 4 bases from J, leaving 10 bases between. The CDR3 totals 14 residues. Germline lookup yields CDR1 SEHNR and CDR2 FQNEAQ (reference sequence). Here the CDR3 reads CASSLEGGPYGYTF. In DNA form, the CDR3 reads TGTGCCAGCAGCTTAGAGGGGGGGCCCTATGGCTACACCTTC.

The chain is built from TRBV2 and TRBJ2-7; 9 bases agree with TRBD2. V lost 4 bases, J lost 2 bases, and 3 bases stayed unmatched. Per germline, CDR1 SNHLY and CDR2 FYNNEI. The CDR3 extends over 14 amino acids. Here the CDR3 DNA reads TGTGCCAGCAGTGCTAGCGGGGTCACCTACGAGCAGTACTTC. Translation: CASSASGVTYEQYF.